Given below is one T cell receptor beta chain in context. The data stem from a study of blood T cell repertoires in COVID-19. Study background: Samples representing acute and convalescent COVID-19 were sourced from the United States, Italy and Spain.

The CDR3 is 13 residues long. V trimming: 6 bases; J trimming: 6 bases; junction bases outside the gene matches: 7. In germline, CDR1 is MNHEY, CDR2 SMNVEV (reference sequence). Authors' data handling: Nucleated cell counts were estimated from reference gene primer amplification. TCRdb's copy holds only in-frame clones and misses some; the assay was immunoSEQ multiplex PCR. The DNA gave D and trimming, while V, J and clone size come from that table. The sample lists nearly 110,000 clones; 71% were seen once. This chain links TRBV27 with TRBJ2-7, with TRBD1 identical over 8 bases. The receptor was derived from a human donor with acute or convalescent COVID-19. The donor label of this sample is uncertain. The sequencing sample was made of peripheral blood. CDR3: CASRPRDRGEQYV. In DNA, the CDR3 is TGTGCCAGCAGGCCTCGCGACAGGGGCGAGCAGTACGTC.